This entry lists 10 T cell receptor delta chains sequenced from one sample in a study of γδ T cells in repeated Plasmodium falciparum infection. Gammadelta T cells were flow-sorted from PBMC into Vgamma9/Vdelta2+ and Vdelta2-negative populations for bulk analysis. TCRdb re-called clones from the multiplex PCR reads via CATT. The sample shows 50,000 or so delta-chain clones, 1.5% to 2% of them seen only once. The source material was gamma-delta T cells from blood. Every receptor here comes from a pool of human donors (malaria-infected and uninfected, not separated).

This clone was observed many times. TCRdb assigns this DNA the protein of a much larger clone, which departs from its translation at residue 10; this likely reflects a read error, and the protein shown comes from translating the DNA. The V and J genes are TRDV2 and TRDJ1, with unresolved D. Germline matching of the DNA provided the J gene here, since TCRdb leaves it blank. Germline V gene sequence: CDR1 GEAIGNYY, CDR2 EKD. CDR3 size: 16 residues. Trimming cost V 3 bases and J 3 bases, with 19 bases left between them. CDR3 protein: CACDQCRPSNPDKLIF. CDR3 sequence (DNA): TGTGCCTGTGACCAATGCCGCCCCTCCAATCCCGATAAACTCATCTTT.

At least ten counts were recorded for this clone. For this DNA, TCRdb reports the protein of a much larger clone, which diverges at residue 12, most likely from a read error; the protein presented here is translated directly from the DNA. The gene calls are TRDV1 and TRDJ1; D is unresolved. TCRdb is silent on the J gene; assignment here came from matching the DNA to germline. The V gene's germline CDR1 is TSWWSYY and CDR2 QGS. The V gene lost 0 bases and the J gene lost 3 bases, with 26 bases spanning the gap. The CDR3 has 20 amino acids. The DNA for the CDR3 is TGTGCTCTTGGGGAACTAGGGCCCTATGGCAATGCCCACCAAGCCGATAAACTCATCTTT. Translated, it gives CALGELGPYGNAHQADKLIF.

For this clone: The mismatch at residue 15 between this DNA's translation and the TCRdb protein of a much larger clone likely reflects a read error; the protein shown is translated from the DNA. The CDR3 nucleotides are TGTGCTCTTGGGGAGGGTCCTACACCGCCCCTCCCGACCGATGAACTCATCTTT. It codes for CALGEGPTPPLPTDELIF. The chain is built from TRDV1 and TRDJ1; TRDD2 is a possible D gene (6 bases). The J gene is not listed in TCRdb, so it was assigned here from a DNA match to germline. The CDR3 has 18 amino acids. CDR1 TSWWSYY and CDR2 QGS come from the germline V gene.

This clone has just a few counts. The protein TCRdb lists belongs to a much larger clone and differs from this DNA's translation at residue 19, which points to a read error; the protein shown is made from the DNA. The rearrangement links TRDV1 to TRDJ1, with 7 bases fitting TRDD3. TCRdb does not report a J gene; here it was assigned by matching the DNA to germline references. This CDR3 has 24 residues. Germline CDR1 is TSWWSYY and CDR2 is QGS. The CDR3 region is CALGPPVVLPAQFMAGGPTGKLIF. CDR3 nucleotides: TGTGCTCTTGGGCCCCCCGTGGTGCTTCCGGCCCAATTTATGGCTGGGGGGCCCACCGGTAAACTCATCTTT.

This clone came up many times. TCRdb lists a protein that is different at residue 8 from the translated DNA; the protein given here uses the DNA translation. Other DNA sequences in this sample translate to the same CDR3. The gene calls are TRDV1 and TRDJ1; D perhaps matches TRDD3 (5 bases). Germline CDR1 reads TSWWSYY; CDR2 reads QGS. This CDR3 has 13 residues. Written as DNA, the CDR3 is TGTGCTCTTGGGGAGATACCCAAAACTCAACTTATCTTT. Translated: CALGEIPKTQLIF.

In the case of this clone: This DNA's translation differs at residue 13 from TCRdb's protein, which comes from a much larger clone; a read error is likely, and the protein shown is translated from the DNA. V gene TRDV1 combines with J gene TRDJ1; D is possibly TRDD2 or TRDD3 (5 bases each). Matching the DNA to germline supplied the J gene, which TCRdb does not give. Germline V CDR1 and CDR2: TSWWSYY, QGS. The CDR3 extends over 20 amino acids. V dropped 1 base and J dropped 4 bases, with 28 bases sitting between them. CDR3 sequence: CALGEPGALRSGESSDKLIF. CDR3 bases: TGTGCTCTTGGGGAACCGGGGGCCCTACGCTCCGGGGAATCAAGCGATAAACTCATCTTT.

As to this clone: TCRdb's entry gives the protein of a much larger clone, which mismatches this DNA's translation at residue 13, likely from a read error; the protein reported here is translated from the DNA. DNA for the CDR3: TGTGCCTCCCGCTTTGTCTCTACTGGGTACACCGATAACCTCATCTTT. It yields the protein CASRFVSTGYTDNLIF. The chain links TRDV3 to TRDJ1; perhaps TRDD3 as D (6 bases). CDR3 length: 16 amino acids. Germline V gene data show CDR1 as TVYSNPD and CDR2 as GDNSRS (reference sequence).

The sample holds a few counts of this clone. This DNA translates differently at residue 3 from the TCRdb protein, which is that of a much larger clone; a read error is likely, and the protein shown is the DNA's own translation. The J gene is TRDJ1, the V gene TRDV3, with 9 bases lining up with TRDD3. TCRdb does not report a J gene; here it was assigned by matching the DNA to germline references. The CDR3 spans 15 residues. Per germline, CDR1 TVYSNPD and CDR2 GDNSRS (reference sequence). With V trimmed by 5 bases and J by 3 bases, 13 bases remained unmatched. The CDR3 is CALSVGGYIADKLIF. The CDR3 coding sequence is TGTGCCCTTTCCGTCGGGGGATACATTGCCGATAAACTCATCTTT. Combining the CDR3 with reference TRDV3 and TRDJ1 gives the whole variable domain CDKVTQSSPDQTVASGSEVVLLCTYDTVYSNPDLFWYRIRPDYSFQFVFYGDNSRSEGADFTQGRFSVKHILTQKAFHLVISPVRTEDSATYYCALSVGGYIADKLIFGKGTRVTVEP.

This clone was found a few times. The TCRdb protein, from a much larger clone, departs from this DNA's translation at residue 12, likely by read error; the protein shown derives from the DNA. Other DNA sequences in the sample encode the same CDR3. The J gene is TRDJ1, the V gene TRDV1; D might be TRDD3 (8 bases). Germline V gene sequence: CDR1 TSWWSYY, CDR2 QGS. This CDR3 has 24 amino acids. CDR3 in DNA: TGCGCTCTTGGGGATCGCAAGGCCTTCCTTTCCCCGTACTGGGGGTCCCGAGGAACCGATAAACTCATCTTT. Protein sequence: CALGDRKAFLSPYWGSRGTDKLIF.

This clone was picked up many times. TCRdb records a much larger clone's protein for this DNA, with a difference at residue 13 that likely arises from a read error; the protein given is the translation of the DNA. This same CDR3 is encoded by further DNA sequences in the sample. The DNA of the CDR3 is TGTGCTCTTGGGGAATTTGATTGGGGGTCCTTGTCAGAACAACTCTTCTTT. Protein sequence: CALGEFDWGSLSEQLFF. The V and J genes are TRDV1 and TRDJ2, with TRDD3 as a possible D gene (6 bases). V lost 2 bases, J lost 10 bases, and 23 bases lay in between. Germline values: CDR1 TSWWSYY, CDR2 QGS. This CDR3 region has 17 residues.